The present entry profiles one T cell receptor (beta chain) with its context. Original processing methods: Reference gene primers were amplified, and this amplification served to estimate nucleated cell counts. Generated by immunoSEQ multiplex PCR, the TCRdb table keeps only in-frame clones and is missing some. D and trimming were read from the DNA, whereas the V and J calls and clone size are those reported in that table. Of tens of thousands of clones in the sample, 78% were seen once. The data were taken from a study of blood T cell repertoires in COVID-19. The CDR3 runs to 16 residues. Germline V gene data show CDR1 as SGHNT and CDR2 as YYREEE (reference sequence). V was pared by 2 bases and J by 6 bases, with 10 bases of the junction left unmatched.

The genes are TRBV5-4 and TRBJ2-2; 7 positions agree with TRBD1. The clonotype comes from a man in his sixties with COVID-19, enrolled during active disease. The specimen sequenced was peripheral blood. The CDR3 DNA reads TGTGCCAGCAGCTTACCCCGCGGGCAGGGGGCCGGGGAGCTGTTTTTT. Translating gives CASSLPRGQGAGELFF.